This T cell receptor beta chain is from a study of blood T cell repertoires in COVID-19. Sequencing used immunoSEQ multiplex PCR; TCRdb keeps in-frame clones, though not all of them. Here the sample spans roughly 62,000 clones, over 80% being singletons. This clonotype was obtained from a man aged 25 to 45 with COVID-19, enrolled during active disease. Sequencing was done on a sample of peripheral blood.

The CDR3 loop is CASSLWQGGGYTF. The CDR3 region has the DNA TGTGCCAGCAGCTTATGGCAGGGCGGAGGCTACACCTTC. The chain couples TRBV11-1 to TRBJ1-2; maybe TRBD1 (5 bases). Germline V gene data show CDR1 as SGHAT and CDR2 as FQDESV (reference sequence). This CDR3 region has 13 residues. The V and J ends lost 2 bases and 8 bases respectively, with 12 bases between them.